This T cell receptor (beta chain) came from a study of response to subunit inactivated influenza vaccine. Germline V gene data show CDR1 as SNHLY and CDR2 as FYNNEI. This CDR3 has 14 amino acids. The J segment lost 5 bases and the V segment lost 6 bases, leaving 4 bases of the junction unmatched. TCRdb called the RT-PCR reads again in MiXCR, with one record for every CDR3 protein. The repertoire has about 700,000 distinct CDR3 sequences, 11% to 15% of them found once; the top ten carry less than 7%. Study-level points and caveats: Every seasonal influenza vaccination brings in few new T cells, the authors suggested.

This clonotype was counted a few times. Antigen unknown. The TCR originated in a man over 45 who received an inactivated influenza vaccine. J is TRBJ1-6 and V is TRBV2; 7 nucleotides agree with TRBD1. The sequenced sample was PBMCs from blood, obtained roughly 2 weeks before vaccination. The CDR3 DNA is TGTGCCAGCAGGTGGACAGGCGATAATTCACCCCTCCACTTT. Protein sequence: CASRWTGDNSPLHF.